This T cell receptor beta chain was captured by sequencing in a study of Graves' ophthalmopathy and Graves' hyperthyroidism. A note on this clonotype: What it binds is not known.

Amplification of the TCR beta CDR3 regions used RNA transcripts (as template). The authors performed first-round RT-PCR with HTBI primers and then a second-round multiplex PCR. TCRdb reprocessed the multiplex PCR reads via MiXCR and lists one record per CDR3 protein. The sample holds about 660,000 distinct CDR3 sequences, about 38% seen once. Study-level points and caveats: A model of 13 signatures distinguished ophthalmopathy from stable hyperthyroidism at around 91% sensitivity and 81.08% specificity.

The PBMCs originated from over 9 ml of fresh peripheral blood. With 5 bases removed from V and 3 bases from J, the gap between germline ends came to 10 bases. Germline lookup yields CDR1 MNHNS and CDR2 SASEGT. The CDR3 extends over 14 amino acids. The sequenced sample was peripheral blood. This chain links TRBV6-1 with TRBJ2-2, with D uncertain. This receptor was obtained from an adult man with Graves' ophthalmopathy. The DNA of the CDR3 is TGTGCCAGCAGTTACGGAGCGTACACCGGGGAGCTGTTTTTT. Translated: CASSYGAYTGELFF.